This T cell receptor beta chain comes out of a study of T cell responses to AZD1222 COVID-19 vaccine (dated by TCRdb to the early 2020s). Concerning the study at large: A total of approximately 240 trial participants underwent TCR sequencing, of whom roughly 210 had received two doses of AZD1222 and around 25 had received two doses of the MenACWY control vaccine. Enrollment into the trials was organized by age into subgroups of 18-55, 56-69 and 70-plus years, and those subgroups contained roughly 140, 27 and 60 TCR-sequenced participants, respectively. Beyond this particular receptor, the publication reports: Conclusions about previously exposed vaccinees are limited because only six or seven AZD1222 recipients were SARS-CoV-2 seropositive at baseline. In the small 56-69-year group, the increase in depth fell short of significance, most likely because of low power. The whole spike protein was spanned by vaccine-associated CD4 TCRs, and dominant responses were seen in regions 160-218 and 743-854. Participants were mostly white British, with more females than males. The authors suggested clonal diversity may have been underestimated. After two AZD1222 doses, spike-specific TCR breadth and depth were significantly higher than at day 0 and than in MenACWY recipients. No day 14 peak-response samples were available, so repertoires were characterized only after the peak T cell response. Reportedly, close to half of the unique spike-specific TCRs recognized epitopes lying outside the regions that are mutated in the B.1.351 and B.1.1.7 variants.

A remark on this clone: The clone's antigen remains unknown. No much larger clone is present one base from it, and per-base qualities are unavailable.

The sample's time point label, in plain terms: about 28 days (+/-7) after the second vaccine dose. Because spike-specific TCR depth and breadth did not differ between the two schedules, AZD1222 recipients who got a second dose at roughly 4 weeks were pooled with those who got a second dose at roughly 12 weeks. Vaccinee samples came from UK trials COV001 and COV002, including a single-blind randomized controlled phase 2/3 trial of AZD1222 (ChAdOx1 nCoV-19) in healthy adults. For TCRbeta chain sequencing, PBMC samples were collected from trial participants at day 0 and at day 28 after the second dose. The CDR3 regions of human TCRbeta chains were subjected to immunosequencing. The authors' pipeline ran thus. TCRs in the repertoires were compared against a reference library of SARS-CoV-2-specific TCRs that had been generated with the MIRA antigen-specificity platform. Breadth was defined as the fraction of unique TCRs that were SARS-CoV-2-associated. Depth was defined as the fraction of total T cells that were SARS-CoV-2-associated. Using the MIRA data, every spike-specific TCR was mapped to the spike region that the TCR reacted to and assigned to either a CD4 or a CD8 class. Log10-transformed breadth and depth values were compared by one-way ANOVA with Sidak's multiple comparisons tests. TCRdb took this table from immuneACCESS and kept in-frame rearrangements with V and J called. Such tables lack part of the clones; where checked against another copy, unresolved V genes explain under half of the gap, and the rest is unexplained. D and trimming were read from the DNA, whereas the V and J calls and clone size are those reported in that table. The sample profile shows about 73,000 clones; less than 85% of them were found once. In total, the top ten clones hold around 50% of the sample.

CDR1 SGHRS and CDR2 YFSETQ are derived from the germline V gene. From the cysteine up to the phenylalanine, the CDR3 has a length of 13 residues. CDR3 DNA is the only sequence kept; it has 39 bases, read in frame from the first base. V is clipped by 3 bases and J by 7 bases, and the sequence between their germline boundaries is 11 bases long. This clonotype was obtained from an adult who received the AZD1222 COVID-19 vaccine. This material consisted of peripheral blood, taken 28 days after the second AZD1222 dose. This chain is built from TRBV5-1 and TRBJ2-1; a tentative D call is TRBD1 (5 bases match). The nucleotides are TGCGCCAGCAGCTCCACCAGACAGAATGAGCAGTTCTTC. Translated, this is CASSSTRQNEQFF.